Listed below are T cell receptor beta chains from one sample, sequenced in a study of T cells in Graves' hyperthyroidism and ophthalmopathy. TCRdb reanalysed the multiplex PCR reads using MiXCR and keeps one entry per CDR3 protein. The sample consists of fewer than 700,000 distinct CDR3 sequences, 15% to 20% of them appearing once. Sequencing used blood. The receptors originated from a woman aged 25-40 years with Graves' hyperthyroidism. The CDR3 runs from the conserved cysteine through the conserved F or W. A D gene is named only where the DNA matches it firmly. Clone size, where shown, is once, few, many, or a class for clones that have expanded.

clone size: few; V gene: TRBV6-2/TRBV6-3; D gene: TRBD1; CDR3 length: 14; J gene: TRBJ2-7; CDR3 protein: CASSYGQGAREQYF; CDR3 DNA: TGTGCCAGCAGTTATGGACAGGGGGCTCGGGAGCAGTACTTC
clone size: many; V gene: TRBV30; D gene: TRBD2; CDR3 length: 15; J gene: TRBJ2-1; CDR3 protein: CAWSTDSGSNNEQFF; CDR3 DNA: TGTGCCTGGAGTACCGATAGCGGGAGTAACAATGAGCAGTTCTTC
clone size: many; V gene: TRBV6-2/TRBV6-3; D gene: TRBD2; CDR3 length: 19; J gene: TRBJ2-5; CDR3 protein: CASSWNGLAGEIIKETQYF; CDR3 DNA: TGTGCCAGCAGCTGGAACGGACTAGCGGGAGAGATAATTAAAGAGACCCAGTACTTC
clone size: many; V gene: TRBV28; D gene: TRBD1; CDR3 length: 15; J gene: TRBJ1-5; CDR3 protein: CASSPTTTGNQPQHF; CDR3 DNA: TGTGCCAGCAGTCCTACCACGACAGGGAATCAGCCCCAGCATTTT
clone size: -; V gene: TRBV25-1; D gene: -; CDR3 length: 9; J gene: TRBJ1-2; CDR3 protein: CASRWDYTF; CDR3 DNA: TGTGCCAGCAGGTGGGACTACACCTTC
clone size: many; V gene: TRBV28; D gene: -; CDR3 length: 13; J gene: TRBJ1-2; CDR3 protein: CASSSHHGEGYTF; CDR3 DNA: TGTGCCAGCAGTTCCCATCATGGGGAGGGCTACACCTTC
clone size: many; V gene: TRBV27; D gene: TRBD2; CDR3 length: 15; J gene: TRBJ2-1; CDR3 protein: CASSWTSGAYNEQFF; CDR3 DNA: TGTGCCAGCAGCTGGACTAGCGGGGCCTACAATGAGCAGTTCTTC
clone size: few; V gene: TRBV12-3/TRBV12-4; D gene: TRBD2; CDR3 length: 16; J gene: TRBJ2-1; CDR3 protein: CASSPEHRTSGNRPFF; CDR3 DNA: TGTGCCAGCAGCCCTGAACATAGGACTAGCGGGAATCGTCCGTTCTTC
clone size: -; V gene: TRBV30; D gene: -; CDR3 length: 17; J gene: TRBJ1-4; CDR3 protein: CAWSSWGQGLRNEKLFF; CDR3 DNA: TGTGCCTGGAGTTCTTGGGGCCAGGGGTTGAGGAATGAAAAACTGTTTTTT
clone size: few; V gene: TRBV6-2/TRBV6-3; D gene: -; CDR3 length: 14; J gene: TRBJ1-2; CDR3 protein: CASVRDGLNYGYTF; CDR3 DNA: TGTGCCAGCGTCCGGGACGGACTTAACTATGGCTACACCTTC
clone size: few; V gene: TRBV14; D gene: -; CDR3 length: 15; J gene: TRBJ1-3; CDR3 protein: CASSHQGFFRNTIYF; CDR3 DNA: TGTGCCAGCAGCCACCAGGGATTCTTTCGAAACACCATATATTTT
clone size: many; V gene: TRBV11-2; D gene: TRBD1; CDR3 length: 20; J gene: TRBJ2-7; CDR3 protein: CASSSRTGGAAGAFPKEQYF; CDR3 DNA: TGTGCCAGCAGCTCACGGACAGGGGGCGCGGCGGGAGCGTTCCCTAAAGAGCAGTACTTC
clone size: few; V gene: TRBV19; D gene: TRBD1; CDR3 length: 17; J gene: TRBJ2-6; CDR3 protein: CASSTRDRGSGANVLTF; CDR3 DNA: TGTGCCAGTAGTACCCGGGACAGGGGGTCTGGGGCCAACGTCCTGACTTTC
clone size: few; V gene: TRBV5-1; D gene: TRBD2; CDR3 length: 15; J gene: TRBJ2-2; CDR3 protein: CASSVPGLATGELFF; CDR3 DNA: TGCGCCAGCAGCGTACCGGGACTAGCCACCGGGGAGCTGTTTTTT
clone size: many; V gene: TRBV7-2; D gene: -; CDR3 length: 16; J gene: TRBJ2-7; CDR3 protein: CASSFSGTDPTYEQYF; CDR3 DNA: TGTGCCAGCAGCTTCTCGGGGACCGATCCTACCTACGAGCAGTACTTC
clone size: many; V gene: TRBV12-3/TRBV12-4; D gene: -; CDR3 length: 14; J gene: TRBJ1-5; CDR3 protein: CASSLAVFDQPQHF; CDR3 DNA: TGTGCCAGCAGTTTAGCGGTTTTTGATCAGCCCCAGCATTTT
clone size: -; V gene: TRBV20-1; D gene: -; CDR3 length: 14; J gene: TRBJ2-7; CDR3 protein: CSAKRLTQAYEQYF; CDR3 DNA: TGCAGTGCTAAAAGATTGACTCAAGCCTACGAGCAGTACTTC
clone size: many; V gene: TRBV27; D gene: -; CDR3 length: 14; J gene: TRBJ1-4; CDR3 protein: CASKRGPSNEKLFF; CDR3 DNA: TGTGCCAGCAAAAGAGGGCCCTCCAATGAAAAACTGTTTTTT
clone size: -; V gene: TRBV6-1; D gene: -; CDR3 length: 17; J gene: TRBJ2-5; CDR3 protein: CASYPITGGAIGETQYF; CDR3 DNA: TGTGCCAGCTACCCTATAACTGGGGGGGCAATTGGAGAGACCCAGTACTTC
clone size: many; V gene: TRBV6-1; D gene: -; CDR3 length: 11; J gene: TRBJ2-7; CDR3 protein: CASRDSYEQYF; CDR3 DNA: TGTGCCAGCAGGGACTCCTACGAGCAGTACTTC
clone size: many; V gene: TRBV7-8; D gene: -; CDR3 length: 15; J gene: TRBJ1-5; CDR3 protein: CASSLGTENYQPQHF; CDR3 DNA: TGTGCCAGCAGCTTAGGGACAGAGAATTATCAGCCCCAGCATTTT
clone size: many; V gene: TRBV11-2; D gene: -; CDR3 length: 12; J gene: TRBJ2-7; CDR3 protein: CASSFRFHEQYF; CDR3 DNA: TGTGCCAGCAGCTTTCGTTTCCACGAGCAGTACTTC
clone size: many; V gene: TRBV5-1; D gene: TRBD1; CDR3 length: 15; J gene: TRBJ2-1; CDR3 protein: CASSFQGQGDDEQFF; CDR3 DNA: TGCGCCAGCAGCTTCCAAGGACAGGGTGACGATGAGCAGTTCTTC
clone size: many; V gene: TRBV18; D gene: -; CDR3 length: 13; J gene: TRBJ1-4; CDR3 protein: CASSPGGNEKLFF; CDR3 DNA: TGTGCCAGCTCACCAGGGGGTAACGAAAAACTGTTTTTT
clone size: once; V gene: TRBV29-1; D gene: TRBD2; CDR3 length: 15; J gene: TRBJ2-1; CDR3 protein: CSVVGGRVSYNEHFF; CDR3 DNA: TGCAGCGTTGTTGGCGGGAGGGTCTCCTACAATGAGCACTTCTTC
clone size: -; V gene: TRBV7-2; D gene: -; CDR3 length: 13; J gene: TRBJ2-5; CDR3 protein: CASSFNIQETQYF; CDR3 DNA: TGTGCCAGCAGCTTTAACATACAAGAGACCCAGTACTTC
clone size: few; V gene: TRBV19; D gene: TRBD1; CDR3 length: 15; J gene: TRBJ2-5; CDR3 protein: CASRLAGTAQETQYF; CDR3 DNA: TGTGCCAGTAGGCTCGCCGGGACAGCCCAAGAGACCCAGTACTTC
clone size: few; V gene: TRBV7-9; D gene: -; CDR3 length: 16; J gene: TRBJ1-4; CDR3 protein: CASSSPMAATNEKLFF; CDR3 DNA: TGTGCCAGCAGCTCCCCAATGGCTGCAACTAATGAAAAACTGTTTTTT
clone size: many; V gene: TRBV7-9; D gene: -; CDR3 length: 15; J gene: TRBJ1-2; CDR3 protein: CASSLFGILGYGYTF; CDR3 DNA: TGTGCCAGCAGCTTATTTGGGATTTTGGGCTATGGCTACACCTTC
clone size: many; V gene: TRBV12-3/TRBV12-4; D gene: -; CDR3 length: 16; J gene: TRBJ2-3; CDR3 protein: CATSNPALSGTDTQYF; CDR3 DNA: TGTGCCACATCAAACCCCGCTTTAAGCGGCACAGATACGCAGTATTTT
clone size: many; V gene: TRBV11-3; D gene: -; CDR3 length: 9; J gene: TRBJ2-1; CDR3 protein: CASGRVQFF; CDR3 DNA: TGTGCCAGCGGTAGGGTACAGTTCTTC
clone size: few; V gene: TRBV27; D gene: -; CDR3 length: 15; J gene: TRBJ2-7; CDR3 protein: CASSFSTAGNYEQYF; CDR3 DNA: TGTGCCAGCAGTTTTAGCACAGCCGGTAACTACGAGCAGTACTTC
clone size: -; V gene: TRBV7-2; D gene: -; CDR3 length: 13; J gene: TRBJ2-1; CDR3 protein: CASSFEVWGQQFF; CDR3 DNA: TGTGCCAGCAGCTTCGAGGTTTGGGGCCAGCAGTTCTTC
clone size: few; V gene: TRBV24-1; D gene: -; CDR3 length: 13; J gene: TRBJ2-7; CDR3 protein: CATSQYNSYEQYF; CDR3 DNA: TGTGCCACCAGTCAATACAACTCCTACGAGCAGTACTTC
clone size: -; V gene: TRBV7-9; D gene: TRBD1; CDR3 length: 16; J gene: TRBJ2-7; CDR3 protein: CASSYTGGNNPYEQYF; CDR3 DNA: TGTGCCAGCAGTTATACAGGGGGCAATAATCCCTACGAGCAGTACTTC
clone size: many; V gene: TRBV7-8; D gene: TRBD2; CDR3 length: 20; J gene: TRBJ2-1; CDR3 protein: CASRPTRLAGGFRTGNEQFF; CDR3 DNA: TGTGCCAGCAGACCCACCCGGCTAGCGGGAGGGTTTCGTACAGGAAATGAGCAGTTCTTC
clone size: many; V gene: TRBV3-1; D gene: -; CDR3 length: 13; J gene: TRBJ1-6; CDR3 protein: CASSQGWGSPLHF; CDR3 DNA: TGTGCCAGCAGCCAAGGGTGGGGATCACCCCTCCACTTT
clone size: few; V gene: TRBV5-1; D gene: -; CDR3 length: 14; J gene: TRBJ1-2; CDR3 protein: CASSFREGGDGYTF; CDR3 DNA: TGCGCCAGCAGCTTCCGGGAGGGGGGAGATGGCTACACCTTC